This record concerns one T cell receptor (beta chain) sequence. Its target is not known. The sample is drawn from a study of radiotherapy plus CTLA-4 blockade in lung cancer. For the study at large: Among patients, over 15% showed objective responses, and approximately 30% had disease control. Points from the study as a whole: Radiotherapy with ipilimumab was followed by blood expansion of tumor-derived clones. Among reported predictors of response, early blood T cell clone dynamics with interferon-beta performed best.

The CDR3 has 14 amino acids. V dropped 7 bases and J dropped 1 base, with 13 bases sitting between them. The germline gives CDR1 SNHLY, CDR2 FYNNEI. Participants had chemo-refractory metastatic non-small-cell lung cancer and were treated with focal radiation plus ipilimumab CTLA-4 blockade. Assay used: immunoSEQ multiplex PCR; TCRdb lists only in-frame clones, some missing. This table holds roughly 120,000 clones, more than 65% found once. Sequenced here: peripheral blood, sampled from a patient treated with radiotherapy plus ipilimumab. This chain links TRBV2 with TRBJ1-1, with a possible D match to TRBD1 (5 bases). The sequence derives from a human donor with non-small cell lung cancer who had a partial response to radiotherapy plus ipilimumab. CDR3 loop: CASIYDRSNTEAFF. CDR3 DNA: TGTGCCAGCATATACGACAGATCGAACACTGAAGCTTTCTTT.